This T cell receptor beta chain was sequenced for a study of blood T cell repertoires in COVID-19. Whole-study context: The study drew acute and convalescent COVID-19 samples from the United States, Italy and Spain. T cells, B-cell-depleted T cells, or PBMCs supplied cDNA or gDNA.

The CDR3 consists of 15 residues. Germline CDR1 KGHSH, CDR2 LQKENI. Trimming stripped 4 bases from V and 0 bases from J, with 10 bases between. Under the authors' procedure: Counts of nucleated cells, estimated from reference gene primer amplification, were obtained. The table came from immunoSEQ multiplex PCR; TCRdb's copy has only in-frame clones and leaves some out. The D gene and trimming were derived from the DNA, and the V and J assignments and clone size from that table. The repertoire has roughly 150,000 clones, approximately 80% of them found once; the top ten carry more than 3.5%. The origin of this receptor is an elderly woman with acute or convalescent COVID-19. The sequencing input was peripheral blood. J is TRBJ1-3 and V is TRBV18; a possible D gene is TRBD1 (6 bases). The CDR3 nucleotides read TGTGCCAGCTCACAAACAGGGTACTCTGGAAACACCATATATTTT. It codes for CASSQTGYSGNTIYF.